The TCR beta chain described here comes from a study of blood T cell repertoires in COVID-19. Study at large: Acute-phase and convalescent COVID-19 samples originated in the United States, Italy and Spain. PBMCs, B-cell-depleted T cells, or T cells were the source of the cDNA or gDNA that made up the material.

Seattle's enrolled individuals joined amid active infection and were then monitored longitudinally. Trimming at V came to 4 bases and at J to 1 base, leaving 4 bases not matched to a gene. This CDR3 is built from 14 residues. Germline V CDR1 and CDR2: SGHRS, YFSETQ. Under the authors' procedure: Reference gene primers were amplified, and this amplification served to estimate nucleated cell counts. Some clones are missing from TCRdb's copy, which holds only in-frame ones; the method was immunoSEQ multiplex PCR. V, J and clone size are those of that table, while D and trimming were read from the DNA. In the table there are a few hundred thousand clones, around 87% of which are singletons.

Sequencing input: peripheral blood. The TCR was taken from a woman aged 25 to 39 with COVID-19, enrolled during active disease. The J gene is TRBJ1-1, the V gene TRBV5-1, with TRBD1 identical over 7 bases. The CDR3 protein is CASSPGGRNTEAFF. CDR3 coding DNA: TGCGCCAGCAGCCCAGGGGGAAGGAACACTGAAGCTTTCTTT. Drawing the rest from reference TRBV5-1 and TRBJ1-1, the complete variable domain is KAGVTQTPRYLIKTRGQQVTLSCSPISGHRSVSWYQQTPGQGLQFLFEYFSETQRNKGNFPGRFSGRQFSNSRSEMNVSTLELGDSALYLCASSPGGRNTEAFFGQGTRLTVV.